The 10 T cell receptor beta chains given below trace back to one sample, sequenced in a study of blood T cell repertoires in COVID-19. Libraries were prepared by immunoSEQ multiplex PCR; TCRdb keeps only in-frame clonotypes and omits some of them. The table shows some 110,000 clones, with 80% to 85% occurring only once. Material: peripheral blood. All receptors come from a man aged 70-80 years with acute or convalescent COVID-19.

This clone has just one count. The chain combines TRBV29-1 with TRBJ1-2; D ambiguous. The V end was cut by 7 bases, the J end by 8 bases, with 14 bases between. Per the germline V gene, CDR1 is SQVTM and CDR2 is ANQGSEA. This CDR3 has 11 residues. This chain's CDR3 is CSAPRGGGYTF. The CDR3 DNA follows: TGCAGCGCGCCGAGAGGCGGCGGCTACACCTTC.

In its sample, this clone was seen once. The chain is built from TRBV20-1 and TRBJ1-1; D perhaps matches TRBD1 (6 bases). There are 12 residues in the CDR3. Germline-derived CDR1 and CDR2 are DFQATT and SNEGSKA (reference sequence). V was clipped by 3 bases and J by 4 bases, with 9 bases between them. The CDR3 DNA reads TGCAGTGCTAGTGGGGGCGGCACTGAAGCTTTCTTT. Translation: CSASGGGTEAFF.

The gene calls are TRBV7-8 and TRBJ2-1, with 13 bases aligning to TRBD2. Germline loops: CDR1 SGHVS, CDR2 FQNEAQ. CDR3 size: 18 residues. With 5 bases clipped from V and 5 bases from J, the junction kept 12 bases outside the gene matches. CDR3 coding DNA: TGTGCCAGCAGCAGCAGAGGGACTAGCGGGGTAAGCCACAATGAGCAGTTCTTC. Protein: CASSSRGTSGVSHNEQFF.

The CDR3 nucleotides read TGTGCCTGGTTGCCTAGGGACAGGAAAGTGACCCAGTACTTC. This encodes CAWLPRDRKVTQYF. This chain joins TRBV30 and TRBJ2-5; 8 nucleotides match TRBD1. V trimming: 5 bases; J trimming: 7 bases; junction bases outside the gene matches: 12. The germline gives CDR1 GTSNPN, CDR2 SVGIG (reference sequence). The CDR3 totals 14 residues.

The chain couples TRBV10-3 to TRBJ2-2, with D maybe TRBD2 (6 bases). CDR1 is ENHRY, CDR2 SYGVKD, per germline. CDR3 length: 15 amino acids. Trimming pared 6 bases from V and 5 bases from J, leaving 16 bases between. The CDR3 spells CAISQPSVATGELFF. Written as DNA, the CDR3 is TGTGCCATCAGCCAACCTAGCGTAGCAACCGGGGAGCTGTTTTTT.

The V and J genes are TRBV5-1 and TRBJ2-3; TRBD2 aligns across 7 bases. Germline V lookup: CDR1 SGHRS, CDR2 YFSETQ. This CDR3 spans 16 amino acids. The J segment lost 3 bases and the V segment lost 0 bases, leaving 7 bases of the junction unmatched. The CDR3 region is CASSLALAGETDTQYF. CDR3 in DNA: TGCGCCAGCAGCTTGGCCCTGGCGGGGGAAACAGATACGCAGTATTTT.

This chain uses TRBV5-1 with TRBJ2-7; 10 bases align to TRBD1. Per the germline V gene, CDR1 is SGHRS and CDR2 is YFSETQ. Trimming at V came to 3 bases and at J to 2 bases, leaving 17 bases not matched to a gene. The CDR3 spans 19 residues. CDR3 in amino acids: CASSSGDRGYSFSAYEQYF. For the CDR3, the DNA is TGCGCCAGCAGCTCAGGGGACAGGGGTTATTCTTTTTCAGCCTACGAGCAGTACTTC.

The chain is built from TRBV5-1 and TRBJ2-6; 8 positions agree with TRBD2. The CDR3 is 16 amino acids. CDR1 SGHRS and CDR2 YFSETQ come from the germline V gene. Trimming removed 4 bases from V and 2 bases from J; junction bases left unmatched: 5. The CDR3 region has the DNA TGCGCCAGCAGCGCGGGGGGACCAGCTGGGGCCAACGTCCTGACTTTC. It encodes CASSAGGPAGANVLTF.

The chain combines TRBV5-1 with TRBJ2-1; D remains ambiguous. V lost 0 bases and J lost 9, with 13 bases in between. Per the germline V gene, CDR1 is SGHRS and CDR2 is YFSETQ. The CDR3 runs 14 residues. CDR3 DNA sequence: TGCGCCAGCAGCTTGGGACTCGCCGTGGGTGAGCAGTTCTTC. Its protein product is CASSLGLAVGEQFF.

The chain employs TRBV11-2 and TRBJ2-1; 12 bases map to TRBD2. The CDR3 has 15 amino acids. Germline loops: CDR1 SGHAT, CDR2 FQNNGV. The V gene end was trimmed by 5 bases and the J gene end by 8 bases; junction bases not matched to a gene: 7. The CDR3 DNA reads TGTGCCAGCAGCCAAGGGACTAGCGGGTACGATGAGCAGTTCTTC. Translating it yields CASSQGTSGYDEQFF.